The 2 T cell receptor beta chains below were found in one sample sequenced in a study of STAT5B mutations in CD4+ large granular lymphocyte leukemia (dated by TCRdb to between 2021 and 2024). Library prep was done by the immunoSEQ multiplex PCR assay. Held by TCRdb, this immuneACCESS table contains in-frame sequences only and omits some clones. Under half of the omission traces to an unresolved V gene where checked; the cause of the rest is unknown. The sample table shows tens of thousands of clones, and 75% to 85% are seen once. Of the sample, 3.6% is held by the ten largest clones. Sequences were obtained from CD4+ T cells from blood buffy coats. These receptors were collected from a human donor in good health.

The V call is TRBV7-9, the J call TRBJ2-1; D unclear. The CDR3 loop spans 13 amino acids. Trimming left V 7 bases short and J 0 bases short, with 7 bases between. Per germline, CDR1 SEHNR and CDR2 FQNEAQ (reference sequence). Here the CDR3 DNA reads TGTGCCAGCACAAGGAGCTCCTACAATGAGCAGTTCTTC. Translating gives CASTRSSYNEQFF.

The CDR3 here is CASSETSGGAVEQYF. CDR3 DNA sequence: TGTGCCAGCAGTGAGACTAGCGGGGGGGCGGTGGAGCAGTACTTC. The chain is built from TRBV6-1 and TRBJ2-7, with 14 bases identical to TRBD2. J lost 7 bases, V lost 3 bases, and 5 bases had no gene match. Germline-derived CDR1 and CDR2 are MNHNS and SASEGT. The CDR3 runs 15 residues.